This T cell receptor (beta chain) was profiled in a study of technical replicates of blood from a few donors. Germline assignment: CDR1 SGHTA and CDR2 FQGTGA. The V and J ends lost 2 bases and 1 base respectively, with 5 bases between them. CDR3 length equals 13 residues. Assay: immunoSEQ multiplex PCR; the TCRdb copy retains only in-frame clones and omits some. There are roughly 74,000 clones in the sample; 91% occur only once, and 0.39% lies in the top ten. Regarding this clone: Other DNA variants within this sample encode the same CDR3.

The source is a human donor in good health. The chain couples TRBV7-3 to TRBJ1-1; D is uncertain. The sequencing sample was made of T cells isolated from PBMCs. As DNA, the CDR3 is TGTGCCAGCAGCTTAGGGCAGAACACTGAAGCTTTCTTT. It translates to CASSLGQNTEAFF.